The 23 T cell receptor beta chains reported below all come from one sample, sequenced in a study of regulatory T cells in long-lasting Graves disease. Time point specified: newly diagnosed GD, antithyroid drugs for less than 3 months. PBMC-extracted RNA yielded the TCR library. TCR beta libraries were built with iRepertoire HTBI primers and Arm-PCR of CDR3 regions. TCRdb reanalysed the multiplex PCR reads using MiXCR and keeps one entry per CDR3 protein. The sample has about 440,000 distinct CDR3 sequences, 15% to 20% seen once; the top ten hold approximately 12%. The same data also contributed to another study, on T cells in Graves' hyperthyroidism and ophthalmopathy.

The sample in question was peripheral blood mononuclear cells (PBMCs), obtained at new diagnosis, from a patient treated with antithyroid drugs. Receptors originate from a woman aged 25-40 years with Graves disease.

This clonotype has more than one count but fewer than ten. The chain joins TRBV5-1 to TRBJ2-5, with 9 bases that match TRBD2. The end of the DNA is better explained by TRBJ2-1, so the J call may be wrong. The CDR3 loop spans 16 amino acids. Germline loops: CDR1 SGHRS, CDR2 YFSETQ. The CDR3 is CASSPRARGTSYEQFF. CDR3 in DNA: TGCGCCAGCAGCCCGAGGGCTAGGGGGACTAGCTATGAGCAGTTCTTC.

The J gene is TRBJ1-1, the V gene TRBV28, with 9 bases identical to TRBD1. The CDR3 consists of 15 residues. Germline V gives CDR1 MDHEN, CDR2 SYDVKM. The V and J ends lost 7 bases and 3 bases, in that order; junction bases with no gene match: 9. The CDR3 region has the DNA TGTGCCAGCAATAACCGGGACAGGGAGGACACTGAAGCTTTCTTT. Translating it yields CASNNRDREDTEAFF.

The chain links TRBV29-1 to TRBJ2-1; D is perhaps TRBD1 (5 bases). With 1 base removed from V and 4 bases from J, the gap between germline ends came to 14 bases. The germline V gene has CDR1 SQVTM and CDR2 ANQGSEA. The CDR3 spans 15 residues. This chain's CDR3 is CSVEGGPQIYNEQFF. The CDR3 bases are TGCAGCGTTGAAGGGGGCCCCCAAATATACAATGAGCAGTTCTTC.

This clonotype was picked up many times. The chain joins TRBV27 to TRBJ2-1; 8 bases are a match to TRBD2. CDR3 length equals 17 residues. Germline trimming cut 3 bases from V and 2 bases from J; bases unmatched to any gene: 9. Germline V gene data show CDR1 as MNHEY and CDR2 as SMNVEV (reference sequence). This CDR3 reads CASSLKWSSGPYNEQFF. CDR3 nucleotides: TGTGCCAGCAGTTTGAAGTGGTCTAGCGGGCCCTACAATGAGCAGTTCTTC.

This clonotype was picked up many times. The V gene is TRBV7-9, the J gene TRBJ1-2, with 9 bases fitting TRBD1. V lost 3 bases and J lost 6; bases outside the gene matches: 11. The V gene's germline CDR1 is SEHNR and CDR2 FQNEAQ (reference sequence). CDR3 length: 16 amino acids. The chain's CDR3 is CASSFTQGAGRHGYTF. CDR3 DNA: TGTGCCAGCAGCTTCACACAGGGGGCGGGGCGACATGGCTACACCTTC.

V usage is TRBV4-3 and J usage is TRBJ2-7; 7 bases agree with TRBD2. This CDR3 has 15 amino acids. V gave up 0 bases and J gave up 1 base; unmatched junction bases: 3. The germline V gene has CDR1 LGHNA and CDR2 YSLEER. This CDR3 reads CASSQEGLSSYEQYF. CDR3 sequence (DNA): TGCGCCAGCAGCCAAGAGGGACTATCATCCTACGAGCAGTACTTC.

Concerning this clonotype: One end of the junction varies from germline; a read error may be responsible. The CDR3 protein is CASSSWDTGSGNTISF. CDR3 nucleotide sequence: TGCGCCAGCAGCTCTTGGGACACCGGCTCTGGAAACACCATATCTTTT. The J gene is TRBJ1-3, the V gene TRBV5-1; D might be TRBD1 (6 bases). Per germline, CDR1 SGHRS and CDR2 YFSETQ. The CDR3 extends over 16 amino acids.

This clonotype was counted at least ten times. The CDR3 sequence: CASSLRALEFMETQYF. CDR3 bases: TGTGCCAGCAGCCTGCGGGCCTTGGAGTTTATGGAGACCCAGTACTTC. The rearrangement links TRBV7-9 to TRBJ2-1, with a weak D call TRBD2 (5 bases). The J call may be in error: the DNA end matches TRBJ2-5 better. This CDR3 is built from 16 residues. Germline CDR1 reads SEHNR; CDR2 reads FQNEAQ (reference sequence).

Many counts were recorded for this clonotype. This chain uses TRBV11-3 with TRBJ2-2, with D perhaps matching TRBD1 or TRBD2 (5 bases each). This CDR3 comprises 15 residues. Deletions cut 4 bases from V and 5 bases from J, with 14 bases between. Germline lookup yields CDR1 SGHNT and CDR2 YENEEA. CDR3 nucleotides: TGTGCCAGCAGCTCCCGGGGATCAGGGACCGGGGAGCTGTTTTTT. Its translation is CASSSRGSGTGELFF.

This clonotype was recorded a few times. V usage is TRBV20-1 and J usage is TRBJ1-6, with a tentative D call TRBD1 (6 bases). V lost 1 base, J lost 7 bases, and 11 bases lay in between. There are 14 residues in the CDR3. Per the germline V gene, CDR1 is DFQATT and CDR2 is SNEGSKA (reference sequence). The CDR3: CSARVGAQNSPLHF. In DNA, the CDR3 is TGCAGTGCTAGAGTGGGGGCGCAAAATTCACCCCTCCACTTT.

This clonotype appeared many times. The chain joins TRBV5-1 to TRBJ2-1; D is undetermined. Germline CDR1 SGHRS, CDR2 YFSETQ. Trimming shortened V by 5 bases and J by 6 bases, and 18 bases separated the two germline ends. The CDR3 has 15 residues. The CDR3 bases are TGCGCCAGCAGTTTCGATAGCAGTCGACTCAATGAGCAGTTCTTC. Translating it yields CASSFDSSRLNEQFF. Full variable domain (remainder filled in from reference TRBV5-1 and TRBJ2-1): KAGVTQTPRYLIKTRGQQVTLSCSPISGHRSVSWYQQTPGQGLQFLFEYFSETQRNKGNFPGRFSGRQFSNSRSEMNVSTLELGDSALYLCASSFDSSRLNEQFFGPGTRLTVL.

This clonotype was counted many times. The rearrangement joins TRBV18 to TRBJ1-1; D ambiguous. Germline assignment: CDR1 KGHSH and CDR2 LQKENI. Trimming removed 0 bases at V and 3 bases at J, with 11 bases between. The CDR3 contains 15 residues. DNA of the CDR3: TGTGCCAGCTCACCACCATTTTTCGGGGACACTGAAGCTTTCTTT. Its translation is CASSPPFFGDTEAFF.

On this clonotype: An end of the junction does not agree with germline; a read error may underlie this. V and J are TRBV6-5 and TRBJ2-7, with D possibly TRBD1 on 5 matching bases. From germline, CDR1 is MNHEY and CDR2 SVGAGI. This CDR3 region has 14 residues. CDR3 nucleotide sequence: TGTGCCAGCAGTTCCCTTAACTCAGGGTCCCGGGCTAACTTC. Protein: CASSSLNSGSRANF.

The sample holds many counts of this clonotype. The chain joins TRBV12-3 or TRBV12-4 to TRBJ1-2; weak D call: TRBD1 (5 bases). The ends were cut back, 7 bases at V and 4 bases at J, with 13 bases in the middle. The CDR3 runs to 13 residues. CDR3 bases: TGTGCCAGCAACCTCCAGAGGGGCTATGGCTACACCTTC. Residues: CASNLQRGYGYTF.

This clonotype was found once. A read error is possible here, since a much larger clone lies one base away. CDR3 nucleotides: TGCAGTGCCCTCTATGGACTAGCAACCGAGGAGCTGTTTTTT. The encoded protein is CSALYGLATEELFF. This chain connects TRBV20-1 to TRBJ2-2, with TRBD2 matching 8 bases. The CDR3 loop spans 14 amino acids. Germline V gene lookup returns CDR1 DFQATT and CDR2 SNEGSKA (reference sequence).

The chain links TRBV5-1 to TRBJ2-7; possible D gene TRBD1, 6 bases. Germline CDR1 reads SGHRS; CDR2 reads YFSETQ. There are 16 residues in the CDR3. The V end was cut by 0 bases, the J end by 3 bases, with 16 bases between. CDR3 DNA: TGCGCCAGCAGCTTGGACTTTCTAGGACAGTTCTACGAGCAGTACTTC. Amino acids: CASSLDFLGQFYEQYF.

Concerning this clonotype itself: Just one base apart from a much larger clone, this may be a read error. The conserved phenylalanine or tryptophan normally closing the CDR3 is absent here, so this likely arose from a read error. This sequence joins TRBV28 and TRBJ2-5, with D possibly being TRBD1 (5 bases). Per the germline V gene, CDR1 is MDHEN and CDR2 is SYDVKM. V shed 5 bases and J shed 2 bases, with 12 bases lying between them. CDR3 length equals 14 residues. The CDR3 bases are TGTGCCAGCAGTGTCTCCCAGGGACAAGAGACCCAGTACTCC. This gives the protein CASSVSQGQETQYS.

The CDR3, as DNA: TGTGCCAGCAGCCATCGACCCGGACTAGCGGGAGGGAAAAACGAGCAGTACTTC. Its translation: CASSHRPGLAGGKNEQYF. This rearrangement joins TRBV3-1 to TRBJ2-7; 15 nucleotides align to TRBD2. The CDR3 spans 18 residues. V was clipped by 3 bases and J by 5 bases; unmatched bases: 11. Germline V lookup: CDR1 LGHDT, CDR2 YNNKEL (reference sequence).

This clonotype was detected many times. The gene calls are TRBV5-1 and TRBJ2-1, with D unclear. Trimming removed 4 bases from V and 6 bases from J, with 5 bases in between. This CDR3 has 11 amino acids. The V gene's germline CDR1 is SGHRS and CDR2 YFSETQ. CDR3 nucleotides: TGCGCCAGCAGCCCAGCCAATGAGCAGTTCTTC. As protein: CASSPANEQFF.

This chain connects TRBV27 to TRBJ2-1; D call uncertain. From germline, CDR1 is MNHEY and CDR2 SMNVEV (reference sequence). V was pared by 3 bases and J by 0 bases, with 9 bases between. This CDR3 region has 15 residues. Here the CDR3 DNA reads TGTGCCAGCAGTTTTGGGTACAGCTCCTACAATGAGCAGTTCTTC. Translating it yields CASSFGYSSYNEQFF.

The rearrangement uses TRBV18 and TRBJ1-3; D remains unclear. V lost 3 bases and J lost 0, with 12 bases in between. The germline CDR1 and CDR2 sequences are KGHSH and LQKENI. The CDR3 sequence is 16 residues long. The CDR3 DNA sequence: TGTGCCAGCTCACCGTTGACGGCGCTCTCTGGAAACACCATATATTTT. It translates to CASSPLTALSGNTIYF.

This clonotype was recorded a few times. CDR3 nucleotides: TGCAGCGGGTTAGCGGGAGAGGCGGGGAATGAGCAGTTCTTC. The encoded protein is CSGLAGEAGNEQFF. The rearrangement uses TRBV29-1 and TRBJ2-1; TRBD2 agrees at 9 bases. In germline, CDR1 is SQVTM, CDR2 ANQGSEA. The ends lost 7 bases at V and 7 bases at J; junction bases unmatched: 11. The length of the CDR3 is 14 residues.

CDR3: CLAVDYSYNEQFF. The CDR3 DNA sequence: TGCCTCGCGGTAGATTACTCCTACAATGAGCAGTTCTTC. V gene TRBV29-1 combines with J gene TRBJ2-1; D gene ambiguous. Germline CDR1 reads SQVTM; CDR2 reads ANQGSEA. The CDR3 has 13 residues.